A single sample is the source of the 4 T cell receptor beta chains below, sequenced in a study of OX40 agonist ivuxolimab in advanced cancers. Sequenced by immunoSEQ multiplex PCR; TCRdb stores in-frame clones only, minus some. The sample has tens of thousands of clones, approximately 91% seen once. Sequences were derived from CD4+ or CD8+ T cells sorted from blood, sampled in a trial of the OX40 agonist ivuxolimab. These receptors originate from an adult with an advanced solid tumor such as melanoma, head and neck, liver or kidney cancer.

V gene TRBV6-5 combines with J gene TRBJ2-2; a weak D match, TRBD2 (5 bases). The germline CDR1 and CDR2 sequences are MNHEY and SVGAGI. Trimming stripped 2 bases from V and 9 bases from J, with 16 bases between. The CDR3 has 15 amino acids. The CDR3 region is CASSYRAAGDRELFF. CDR3 coding DNA: TGTGCCAGCAGTTACAGGGCCGCCGGGGATAGGGAGCTGTTTTTT.

The rearrangement joins TRBV9 to TRBJ2-7; D perhaps matches TRBD1 (6 bases). CDR1 SGDLS and CDR2 YYNGEE come from the germline V gene. V was clipped by 0 bases and J by 4 bases, with 11 bases between them. This CDR3 comprises 14 residues. The CDR3 protein is CASSVDGRGYEQYF. For the CDR3, the DNA is TGTGCCAGCAGCGTAGATGGCAGGGGTTACGAGCAGTACTTC.

This sequence joins TRBV13 and TRBJ2-1; TRBD2 is a possible D gene (6 bases). The CDR3 loop spans 15 amino acids. V was pared by 5 bases and J by 4 bases, with 15 bases between. Germline V gives CDR1 PRHDT, CDR2 FYEKMQ (reference sequence). Written as DNA, the CDR3 is TGTGCCAGCAGCCCCCACGGGAGCGGGTACAATGAGCAGTTCTTC. Encoded protein: CASSPHGSGYNEQFF.

V gene TRBV10-1 combines with J gene TRBJ2-7; 10 bases fit TRBD1. The CDR3 sequence is 14 residues long. Germline assignment: CDR1 WNHNN and CDR2 SYGVQD (reference sequence). V lost 2 bases, J lost 3 bases, and 1 base stayed unmatched. As DNA, the CDR3 is TGCGCCAGCAGTGAGAGGGACAGGGGCTACGAGCAGTACTTC. Translating it yields CASSERDRGYEQYF.